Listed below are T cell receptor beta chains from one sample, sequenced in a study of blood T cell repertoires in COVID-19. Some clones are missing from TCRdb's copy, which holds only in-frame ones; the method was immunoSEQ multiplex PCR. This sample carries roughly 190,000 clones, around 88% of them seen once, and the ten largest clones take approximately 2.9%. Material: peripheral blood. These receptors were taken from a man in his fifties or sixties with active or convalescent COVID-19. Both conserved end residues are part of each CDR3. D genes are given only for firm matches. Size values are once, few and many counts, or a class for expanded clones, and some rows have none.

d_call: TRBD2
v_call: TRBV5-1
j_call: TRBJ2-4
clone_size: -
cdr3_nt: TGCGCCAGCAGCTTGGGGACTAGCGGTAAAAACATTCAGTACTTC
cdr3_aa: CASSLGTSGKNIQYF

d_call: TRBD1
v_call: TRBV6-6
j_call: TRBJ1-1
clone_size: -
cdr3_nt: TGTGCCAGCAGTTTCTCGGGACAGGGGAACACTGAAGCTTTCTTT
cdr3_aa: CASSFSGQGNTEAFF

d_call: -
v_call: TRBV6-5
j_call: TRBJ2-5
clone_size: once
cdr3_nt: TGTGCCAGCAGTTACGAGGGGGAAGAGACCCAGTACTTC
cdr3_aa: CASSYEGEETQYF

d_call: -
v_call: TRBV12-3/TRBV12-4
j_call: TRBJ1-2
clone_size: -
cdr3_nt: TGTGCCAGCAGTTTAGCGGCAGGCTATGGCTACACCTTC
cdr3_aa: CASSLAAGYGYTF

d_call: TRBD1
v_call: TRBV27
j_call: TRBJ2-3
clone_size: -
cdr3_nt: TGTGCCAGCAGTTTCAGGGGGTTCACAGATACGCAGTATTTT
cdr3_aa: CASSFRGFTDTQYF

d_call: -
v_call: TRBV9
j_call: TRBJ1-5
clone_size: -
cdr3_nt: TGTGCCAGCAGCGTAGGAGATAGCAATCAGCCCCAGCATTTT
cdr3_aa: CASSVGDSNQPQHF

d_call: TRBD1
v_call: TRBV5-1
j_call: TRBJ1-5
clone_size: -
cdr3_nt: TGCGCCAGCAGCTTGGGGGACACAGGGGTCGGCAATCAGCCCCAGCATTTT
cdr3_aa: CASSLGDTGVGNQPQHF

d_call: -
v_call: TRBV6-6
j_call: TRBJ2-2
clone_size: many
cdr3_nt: TGTGCCAGCAGTTACTCCGGCGGGAAGAACACCGGGGAGCTGTTTTTT
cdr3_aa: CASSYSGGKNTGELFF

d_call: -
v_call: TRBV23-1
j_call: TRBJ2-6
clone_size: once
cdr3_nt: TGCGCCAGCAGTCAGCCTACCAGCCATGCGGGACTGTTTGGGGCCAACGTCCTGACTTTC
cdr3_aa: CASSQPTSHAGLFGANVLTF

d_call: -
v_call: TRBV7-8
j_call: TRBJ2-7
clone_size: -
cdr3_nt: TGTGCCAGCAGCTTAGAAGAGGGTCCCTACGAGCAGTACTTC
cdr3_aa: CASSLEEGPYEQYF

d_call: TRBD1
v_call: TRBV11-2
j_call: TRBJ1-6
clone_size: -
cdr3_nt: TGTGCCAGCAGGAGGCCGGGACAGGGAGGCTCACCCCTCCACTTT
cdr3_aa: CASRRPGQGGSPLHF

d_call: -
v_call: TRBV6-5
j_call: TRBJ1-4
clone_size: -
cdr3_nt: TGTGCCAGCAGACCCCAGGGTTTTGGCGAAAAACTGTTTTTT
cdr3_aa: CASRPQGFGEKLFF

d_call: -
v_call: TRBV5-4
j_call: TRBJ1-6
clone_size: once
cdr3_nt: TGTGCCAGCAGCTTGGGGGGCCCGGGACAAGGCAATAATTCACCCCTCCACTTT
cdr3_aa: CASSLGGPGQGNNSPLHF

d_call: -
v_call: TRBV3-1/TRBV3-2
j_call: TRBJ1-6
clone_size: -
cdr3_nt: TGTGCCAGCAGCCATTCCGACAGAGTTAATTCACCCCTCCACTTT
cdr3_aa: CASSHSDRVNSPLHF